These T cell receptor beta chains were read from a single sample in a study of shared T cell receptors in the human thymus. Assay: immunoSEQ multiplex PCR; the TCRdb copy retains only in-frame clones and omits some. This table has over 450,000 clones, approximately 78% appearing once. This sample also appeared in a second study, on human thymus T cells.

The specimen sequenced was thymocytes. These receptors were obtained from a boy younger than two with a congenital heart defect. CDR3s include the opening cysteine and the closing phenylalanine or tryptophan. A D gene is named only where the DNA matches it firmly. Size values are once, few and many counts, or a class for expanded clones, and some rows have none.

size,V,J,D,CDR3,DNA
.,TRBV7-9,TRBJ2-2,.,CASRQGQNTGELFF,TGTGCCAGCAGGCAGGGACAGAACACCGGGGAGCTGTTTTTT
.,TRBV7-2,TRBJ2-3,.,CASSLSSTQYF,TGTGCCAGCAGCCTATCGAGTACGCAGTATTTT
.,TRBV30,TRBJ2-7,TRBD1,CAWSVLKTRDRGSEQYF,TGTGCCTGGAGTGTACTCAAGACCAGGGACAGGGGAAGCGAGCAGTACTTC
.,TRBV5-1,TRBJ2-1,TRBD2,CASSLSLTLAGTNEQFF,TGCGCCAGCAGCTTGAGTCTTACACTAGCGGGAACCAATGAGCAGTTCTTC
.,TRBV10-3,TRBJ1-2,.,CAISESNPGHNGYTF,TGTGCCATCAGTGAGTCGAATCCCGGACACAATGGCTACACCTTC
once,TRBV7-8,TRBJ1-5,.,CASVQLSGQPQHF,TGTGCCAGCGTGCAGTTATCGGGTCAGCCCCAGCATTTT
.,TRBV28,TRBJ2-7,TRBD2,CASSQPTSLVRDYEQYF,TGTGCCAGCAGTCAACCGACTAGCCTCGTCCGGGACTACGAGCAGTACTTC
.,TRBV6-4,TRBJ2-7,.,CASSDSLAEQYF,TGTGCCAGCAGTGACTCTCTAGCGGAGCAGTACTTC
.,TRBV6-5,TRBJ1-6,TRBD1,CASSYSPGGNSPLHF,TGTGCCAGCAGTTACTCCCCAGGGGGGAATTCACCCCTCCACTTT
.,TRBV2,TRBJ1-4,TRBD1,CATCDRGRYEKLFF,TGTGCCACATGCGACAGGGGGCGATATGAAAAACTGTTTTTT
once,TRBV27,TRBJ2-3,.,CASSPADGVDTQYF,TGTGCCAGCAGCCCAGCGGACGGTGTCGATACGCAGTATTTT
.,TRBV5-6,TRBJ2-7,TRBD1,CASSWTGSYEQYF,TGTGCCAGCAGCTGGACAGGGTCCTACGAGCAGTACTTC
.,TRBV2,TRBJ2-1,.,CASGVAYNEQFF,TGTGCCTCGGGAGTGGCCTACAATGAGCAGTTCTTC
.,TRBV5-6,TRBJ2-1,TRBD2,CASSRPPRLAGELAEQFF,TGTGCCAGCAGCCGCCCCCCCAGACTAGCGGGAGAGTTAGCTGAGCAGTTCTTC
.,TRBV10-3,TRBJ2-3,.,CAISEVIGARGDTQYF,TGTGCCATCAGTGAGGTAATAGGAGCCCGTGGAGATACGCAGTATTTT
.,TRBV20-1,TRBJ2-3,.,CSATGQGTQYF,TGCAGTGCCACCGGTCAGGGGACGCAGTATTTT
.,TRBV9,TRBJ1-2,TRBD1,CASSVVQGSNYGYTF,TGTGCCAGCAGCGTAGTACAGGGGAGTAACTATGGCTACACCTTC
.,TRBV6-5,TRBJ1-4,TRBD1,CASRRGTGVGEKLFF,TGTGCCAGCAGGAGAGGGACAGGGGTTGGGGAAAAACTGTTTTTT
.,TRBV9,TRBJ2-7,TRBD2,CASSVDAGGTYEQYF,TGTGCCAGCAGCGTAGATGCGGGAGGAACCTACGAGCAGTACTTC
.,TRBV5-4,TRBJ2-1,.,CASSSGFNEQFF,TGTGCCAGCAGCTCAGGGTTTAATGAGCAGTTCTTC
few,TRBV6-1,TRBJ1-3,.,CASGAVSGNTIYF,TGTGCCAGCGGGGCGGTCTCTGGAAACACCATATATTTT
.,TRBV5-1,TRBJ1-1,.,CASSLGVAGMGGTEAFF,TGCGCCAGCAGCTTGGGAGTAGCGGGGATGGGCGGAACTGAAGCTTTCTTT
few,TRBV18,TRBJ2-1,TRBD2,CASSPQLAAYPYNEQFF,TGTGCCAGCTCACCCCAACTAGCGGCCTATCCCTACAATGAGCAGTTCTTC
.,TRBV7-2,TRBJ2-2,.,CASSLARVTGDTGELFF,TGTGCCAGCAGCTTAGCCAGGGTAACGGGAGACACCGGGGAGCTGTTTTTT
.,TRBV5-6,TRBJ2-7,TRBD1,CASSFVDRGNEQYF,TGTGCCAGCAGCTTTGTCGACAGGGGAAACGAGCAGTACTTC
few,TRBV2,TRBJ2-3,.,CASSPLASNLTDTQYF,TGTGCCAGCAGCCCTCTAGCGTCCAACCTAACAGATACGCAGTATTTT
.,TRBV6-6,TRBJ1-5,.,CASSYSRGDSNQPQHF,TGTGCCAGCAGTTACTCCAGGGGCGATAGCAATCAGCCCCAGCATTTT
.,TRBV9,TRBJ2-7,TRBD2,CASSPSSAGGSSYEQYF,TGTGCCAGCAGCCCTTCGTCAGCGGGAGGGAGCTCCTACGAGCAGTACTTC
.,TRBV11-3,TRBJ1-5,.,CASSNGQNQPQHF,TGTGCCAGCAGCAATGGACAGAACCAGCCCCAGCATTTT
.,TRBV4-2,TRBJ1-1,.,CASSQATGYVTEAFF,TGTGCCAGCAGCCAGGCAACAGGGTACGTAACTGAAGCTTTCTTT
.,TRBV18,TRBJ2-7,TRBD2,CASSPRGSTYEQYF,TGTGCCAGCTCACCACGCGGGAGTACCTACGAGCAGTACTTC